The rows below give T cell receptor beta chains drawn from one sample of a study of OX40 agonist ivuxolimab in advanced cancers. The method was immunoSEQ multiplex PCR; TCRdb's version includes in-frame clones alone and lacks a portion of them. The table lists over 45,000 clones, 70% to 80% of them singletons, with 4% to 4.5% in the top ten. The sequencing used CD4+ or CD8+ T cells sorted from blood, collected in a trial of the OX40 agonist ivuxolimab. Receptors were obtained from an adult with an advanced solid tumor such as melanoma, head and neck, liver or kidney cancer. Each CDR3 is given with its conserved first and last residue. D genes are given only for firm matches. Size is stated for part of the rows, as once, few or many counts, or as a class when the clone is expanded.

d_call,v_call,cdr3_length,clone_size,j_call,cdr3_nt,cdr3_aa
NA,TRBV7-3,13,NA,TRBJ1-1,TGTGCCAGCAGCTTCCGGCGGAACACTGAAGCTTTCTTT,CASSFRRNTEAFF
NA,TRBV19,14,NA,TRBJ2-2,TGTGCCAGTAGTATCCGGGCTCGGGCCGGGGAGCTGTTTTTT,CASSIRARAGELFF
NA,TRBV28,18,NA,TRBJ2-1,TGTGCCAGCAGTCTAAGGGGACCGGGACGGAGATCCTACAATGAGCAGTTCTTC,CASSLRGPGRRSYNEQFF
NA,TRBV4-1,15,once,TRBJ1-2,TGCGCCAGCAGCCATCCGGGACACATAAACTATGGCTACACCTTC,CASSHPGHINYGYTF
TRBD2,TRBV7-8,15,once,TRBJ2-7,TGTGCCAGCAGCTTAGCACTAGCGACGACCTACGAGCAGTACTTC,CASSLALATTYEQYF
TRBD2,TRBV2,15,NA,TRBJ2-3,TGTGCCAGCAGTCCCTCGGGACTAGGCACAGATACGCAGTATTTT,CASSPSGLGTDTQYF
TRBD1,TRBV27,14,NA,TRBJ1-5,TGTGCCAGCAGGTCAGGGGGGCGGGATCAGCCCCAGCATTTT,CASRSGGRDQPQHF
NA,TRBV4-1,15,NA,TRBJ1-2,TGCGCCAGCAGCCATCCACAAAGGACGCAGTATGGCTACACCTTC,CASSHPQRTQYGYTF
NA,TRBV7-8,13,few,TRBJ1-1,TGTGCCAGCAGCTTTCAAGGGTTCACTGAAGCTTTCTTT,CASSFQGFTEAFF
NA,TRBV4-1,14,once,TRBJ2-1,TGCGCCAGCAGCGCGACGGTTTCCTACAATGAGCAGTTCTTC,CASSATVSYNEQFF
TRBD1,TRBV2,14,NA,TRBJ2-5,TGTGCCAGCAGCCCAGGACAGGGTATGGAGACCCAGTACTTC,CASSPGQGMETQYF